One and the same sample provided the 27 T cell receptor beta chains below, sequenced in a study of shared clonotypes between healthy human individuals. The protocol was immunoSEQ multiplex PCR, while the TCRdb copy is restricted to in-frame clones and leaves out a portion. Of about 640,000 clones listed, approximately 75% are singletons. Specimen: memory CD4+ T cells sorted from blood. Subset described: CD45RA-negative fraction. Receptor source: a woman aged 30 to 39 in good health.

The V call is TRBV28, the J call TRBJ1-5, with D uncertain. This CDR3 has 17 residues. Germline CDR1 is MDHEN and CDR2 is SYDVKM. V lost 6 bases and J 0 bases, leaving 18 bases between the germline ends. The CDR3, as DNA: TGTGCCAGCAGCAGCTTGCTGGGGAGTTATAGCAATCAGCCCCAGCATTTT. The encoded protein is CASSSLLGSYSNQPQHF.

The J gene is TRBJ2-5, the V gene TRBV5-8; 9 bases agree with TRBD1. CDR1 is SGHTS, CDR2 YDEGEE, per germline. The V segment lost 2 bases and the J segment 6 bases; nucleotides outside the gene matches: 17. The CDR3 has 18 residues. The CDR3 region has the DNA TGTGCCAGCAGCTTCCTCGGCCTGGGACAGGGTGGTCGTCAGACCCAGTACTTC. This translates into CASSFLGLGQGGRQTQYF.

For this clone: Other nucleotide sequences from this sample produce the same CDR3. The chain recombines TRBV29-1 with TRBJ1-3; TRBD1 matches at 7 bases. CDR1 is SQVTM and CDR2 is ANQGSEA in the germline V gene. The CDR3 is 14 amino acids. V shed 6 bases and J 0 bases; nucleotides not matched to a gene: 5. The CDR3: CSVSGGSSGNTIYF. The CDR3, as DNA: TGCAGCGTCTCAGGGGGGTCCTCTGGAAACACCATATATTTT.

The J gene is TRBJ1-5, the V gene TRBV19; unclear D gene. Trimming cost V 3 bases and J 7 bases, with 16 bases left between them. CDR1 LNHDA and CDR2 SQIVND come from the germline V gene (reference sequence). This CDR3 has 15 amino acids. The CDR3 protein is CASSIEAGMNQPQHF. The DNA of the CDR3 is TGTGCCAGTAGTATTGAAGCAGGAATGAACCAGCCCCAGCATTTT.

The rearrangement uses TRBV11-2 and TRBJ2-7; TRBD2 matches 7 bases. Trimming took 2 bases from V and 2 from J; bases not matched to a gene: 6. In germline, CDR1 is SGHAT, CDR2 FQNNGV. CDR3 length: 15 residues. The CDR3 bases are TGTGCCAGCAGCTTAAGAAGGGACTATACCTACGAGCAGTACTTC. It translates to CASSLRRDYTYEQYF.

This chain connects TRBV5-1 to TRBJ2-5; tentative D call: TRBD1 (6 bases). Germline V CDR1 and CDR2: SGHRS, YFSETQ. V was trimmed by 1 base and J by 0 bases, leaving 13 bases between them. The CDR3 has 16 amino acids. CDR3 protein: CASSLSGDLYQETQYF. The DNA of the CDR3 is TGCGCCAGCAGCTTGTCAGGGGATCTGTACCAAGAGACCCAGTACTTC.

The chain uses TRBV6-6 and TRBJ2-2; D ambiguous. Trimming stripped 7 bases from V and 6 bases from J, with 9 bases between. The length of the CDR3 is 12 residues. In germline, CDR1 is MNHNY, CDR2 SVGAGI (reference sequence). This chain's CDR3 is CASTLGAGELFF. CDR3 coding DNA: TGTGCCAGCACCCTCGGTGCCGGGGAGCTGTTTTTT.

The chain links TRBV5-1 to TRBJ2-3; 8 nucleotides match TRBD1. Germline loops: CDR1 SGHRS, CDR2 YFSETQ. V lost 4 bases and J lost 1; bases outside the gene matches: 8. The CDR3 length is 16 residues. CDR3 amino acids: CASSRETGVGTDTQYF. In DNA, the CDR3 is TGCGCCAGCAGCAGAGAGACAGGGGTGGGCACAGATACGCAGTATTTT.

The chain has TRBV5-1 and TRBJ1-2, with D possibly being TRBD1 (5 bases). There are 14 residues in the CDR3. CDR1 SGHRS and CDR2 YFSETQ come from the germline V gene. V lost 2 bases, J lost 4 bases, and 12 bases lay in between. CDR3 sequence: CASSLGQSFYGYTF. In DNA, the CDR3 is TGCGCCAGCAGCTTAGGACAAAGTTTCTATGGCTACACCTTC.

V gene TRBV27 combines with J gene TRBJ2-7; 8 bases align to TRBD1. V shed 10 bases and J 6 bases; nucleotides not matched to a gene: 17. The CDR3 is 15 amino acids. Germline V gene lookup returns CDR1 MNHEY and CDR2 SMNVEV (reference sequence). In nucleotides, the CDR3 is TGTGCCACCCGAGGTGGTGGGGGAACAGGGGGCGAGCAGTACTTC. This codes for CATRGGGGTGGEQYF.

The rearrangement joins TRBV28 to TRBJ2-3; TRBD2 matches 11 bases. Germline CDR1 is MDHEN and CDR2 is SYDVKM. The V segment lost 5 bases and the J segment 4 bases; nucleotides outside the gene matches: 5. The CDR3 length is 15 residues. The DNA for the CDR3 is TGTGCCAGCAGTCCCCGACTAGCGGGGCCAGATACGCAGTATTTT. It translates to CASSPRLAGPDTQYF. Together with reference TRBV28 and TRBJ2-3, the CDR3 gives the full variable domain: DVKVTQSSRYLVKRTGEKVFLECVQDMDHENMFWYRQDPGLGLRLIYFSYDVKMKEKGDIPEGYSVSREKKERFSLILESASTNQTSMYLCASSPRLAGPDTQYFGPGTRLTVL.

The chain couples TRBV28 to TRBJ1-2; tentatively, D is TRBD1 (5 bases). V gave up 1 base and J gave up 4 bases, with 13 bases separating them. The germline V gene has CDR1 MDHEN and CDR2 SYDVKM. The CDR3 length is 15 residues. CDR3 DNA: TGTGCCAGCAGTTTATCTGAAGGAGGGGCCTATGGCTACACCTTC. Translating it yields CASSLSEGGAYGYTF.

The chain employs TRBV30 and TRBJ2-3; D ambiguous. The V gene lost 5 bases and the J gene lost 1 base, with 1 base spanning the gap. Per the germline V gene, CDR1 is GTSNPN and CDR2 is SVGIG (reference sequence). The CDR3 has 10 amino acids. CDR3 sequence reads: CAWGTDTQYF. The CDR3 coding sequence is TGTGCCTGGGGCACAGATACGCAGTATTTT.

This clone was counted a single time. The V gene is TRBV5-6, the J gene TRBJ2-5, with 8 nucleotides matching TRBD1. CDR3 length: 16 amino acids. Per the germline V gene, CDR1 is SGHDT and CDR2 is YYEEEE. The V gene end was trimmed by 1 base and the J gene end by 4 bases; junction bases not matched to a gene: 9. CDR3: CASSLYRGINPETQYF. In DNA form, the CDR3 reads TGTGCCAGCAGCTTGTACAGGGGGATCAATCCAGAGACCCAGTACTTC.

The chain employs TRBV30 and TRBJ2-7; 11 bases are shared with TRBD2. The CDR3 length is 13 residues. J was trimmed by 3 bases and V by 4 bases; bases with no gene match: 2. Germline CDR1 GTSNPN, CDR2 SVGIG (reference sequence). The CDR3 nucleotides read TGTGCCTGGACTAGCGGGAGGTTCTACGAGCAGTACTTC. Encoded protein: CAWTSGRFYEQYF.

The chain has TRBV4-2 and TRBJ2-1; TRBD2 aligns across 7 bases. Germline V gives CDR1 LGHNA, CDR2 YNFKEQ. Trimming took 0 bases from V and 15 from J; bases not matched to a gene: 8. The CDR3 spans 13 residues. DNA for the CDR3: TGTGCCAGCAGCCAAGATGTGCGCGGGGAGGGGTTCTTC. As protein: CASSQDVRGEGFF.

Concerning this clone: The sample holds other DNA sequences that translate to the same CDR3. The chain combines TRBV19 with TRBJ1-2; 10 positions match TRBD1. V lost 9 bases, J lost 0 bases, and 4 bases stayed unmatched. The CDR3 sequence is 14 residues long. The germline CDR1 and CDR2 sequences are LNHDA and SQIVND (reference sequence). For the CDR3, the DNA is TGTGCCAGCCGGGACAGGGGCTCTAACTATGGCTACACCTTC. It translates to CASRDRGSNYGYTF.

Comment on this clone: The sample contains more than one DNA sequence encoding this CDR3. V and J are TRBV7-3 and TRBJ2-5, with 10 nucleotides matching TRBD2. In germline, CDR1 is SGHTA, CDR2 FQGTGA. Germline trimming cut 6 bases from V and 5 bases from J; bases unmatched to any gene: 6. The CDR3 covers 14 residues. DNA of the CDR3: TGTGCCAGCAGTCTAGCGGGAGTAGGGGAGACCCAGTACTTC. This encodes CASSLAGVGETQYF.

This clone showed up many times. The genes are TRBV9 and TRBJ2-3, with unresolved D. V gave up 0 bases and J gave up 2 bases, with 4 bases separating them. The CDR3 extends over 13 amino acids. Germline CDR1 reads SGDLS; CDR2 reads YYNGEE. The CDR3 protein is CASSVATTDTQYF. Here the CDR3 DNA reads TGTGCCAGCAGCGTAGCTACCACAGATACGCAGTATTTT.

This clone was picked up a small number of times. This rearrangement joins TRBV7-9 to TRBJ2-7, with 9 bases identical to TRBD2. The CDR3 is 15 amino acids. The junction had 9 bases not matched to a gene; V was cut back by 3 bases and J by 6 bases. Looked up from germline, CDR1 is SEHNR and CDR2 is FQNEAQ (reference sequence). DNA for the CDR3: TGTGCCAGCAGCTTCCAGCGGGAGGTTTTCTCCGAGCAGTACTTC. Its translation: CASSFQREVFSEQYF.

J is TRBJ1-1 and V is TRBV28; TRBD1 is a possible D gene (5 bases). In germline, CDR1 is MDHEN, CDR2 SYDVKM. Trimming shortened V by 5 bases and J by 0 bases, and 10 bases separated the two germline ends. The CDR3 covers 14 residues. CDR3 loop: CASSPQGVNTEAFF. DNA of the CDR3: TGTGCCAGCAGTCCCCAGGGAGTGAACACTGAAGCTTTCTTT.

A word on this clone: This may be a read error, as it is one base from a much larger clone. Within the sample, other DNA sequences also encode this same CDR3. The chain carries TRBV2 and TRBJ2-7, with a weak D call TRBD2 (6 bases). V shed 6 bases and J shed 0 bases, with 9 bases lying between them. The CDR3 is 13 amino acids. The germline gives CDR1 SNHLY, CDR2 FYNNEI. The CDR3 nucleotides are TGTGCCAGCAGCCGGGACTCCTCCTACGAGCAGTACTTC. Translating gives CASSRDSSYEQYF.

The rearrangement joins TRBV2 to TRBJ2-5; D not certain. Germline assignment: CDR1 SNHLY and CDR2 FYNNEI. V lost 6 bases and J 5 bases, leaving 13 bases between the germline ends. There are 13 residues in the CDR3. The chain's CDR3 is CASRDPRIETQYF. CDR3 sequence (DNA): TGTGCCAGCAGGGACCCACGAATTGAGACCCAGTACTTC.

The chain is built from TRBV27 and TRBJ1-5; D call uncertain. V was trimmed by 3 bases and J by 5 bases, leaving 8 bases between them. The germline CDR1 and CDR2 sequences are MNHEY and SMNVEV (reference sequence). This CDR3 contains 13 residues. The CDR3 region is CASSFLADQPQHF. CDR3 bases: TGTGCCAGCAGTTTTTTAGCAGATCAGCCCCAGCATTTT.

The gene calls are TRBV5-1 and TRBJ2-6; 9 nucleotides match TRBD2. The length of the CDR3 is 18 residues. V was clipped by 0 bases and J by 0 bases; unmatched bases: 4. The germline V gene has CDR1 SGHRS and CDR2 YFSETQ. The CDR3 loop reads CASSLEASGASGANVLTF. The CDR3 region has the DNA TGCGCCAGCAGCTTGGAGGCTAGCGGGGCCTCTGGGGCCAACGTCCTGACTTTC.

This chain links TRBV6-4 with TRBJ2-3; no reliable D call. The CDR3 has 13 amino acids. Germline V CDR1 and CDR2: MRHNA, SNTAGT. V was trimmed by 5 bases and J by 5 bases, leaving 11 bases between them. As DNA, the CDR3 is TGTGCCAGCAGTTCGACTGGCCGAGATACGCAGTATTTT. This translates into CASSSTGRDTQYF.

The chain uses TRBV5-1 and TRBJ2-2; 8 bases map to TRBD1. Germline CDR1 SGHRS, CDR2 YFSETQ. The CDR3 consists of 16 residues. Unmatched junction bases numbered 8, after V lost 0 bases and J lost 7 bases. The CDR3 region is CASSLEPGGAGGELFF. The DNA of the CDR3 is TGCGCCAGCAGCTTGGAGCCAGGGGGCGCCGGCGGGGAGCTGTTTTTT.